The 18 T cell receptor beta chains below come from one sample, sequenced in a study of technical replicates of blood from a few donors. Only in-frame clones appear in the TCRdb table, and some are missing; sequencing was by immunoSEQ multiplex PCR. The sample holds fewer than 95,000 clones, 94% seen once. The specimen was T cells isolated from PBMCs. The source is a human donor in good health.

The chain's CDR3 is CASSFSLWEGGQFF. DNA for the CDR3: TGTGCCAGCAGCTTTTCTTTGTGGGAGGGAGGGCAGTTCTTC. The chain uses TRBV7-9 and TRBJ2-1; 7 nucleotides match TRBD2. This CDR3 spans 14 amino acids. Germline V gene lookup returns CDR1 SEHNR and CDR2 FQNEAQ (reference sequence). V dropped 3 bases and J dropped 12; count of bases not matched to a gene: 11. Drawing the rest from reference TRBV7-9 and TRBJ2-1, the complete variable domain is DTGVSQNPRHKITKRGQNVTFRCDPISEHNRLYWYRQTLGQGPEFLTYFQNEAQLEKSRLLSDRFSAERPKGSFSTLEIQRTEQGDSAMYLCASSFSLWEGGQFFGPGTRLTVL.

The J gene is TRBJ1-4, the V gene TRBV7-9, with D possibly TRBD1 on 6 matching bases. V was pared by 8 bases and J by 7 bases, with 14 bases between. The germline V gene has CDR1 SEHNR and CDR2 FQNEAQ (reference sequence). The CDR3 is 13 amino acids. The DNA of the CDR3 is TGTGCCAGCCAAACAGGGAGCGGTGAAAAACTGTTTTTT. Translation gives CASQTGSGEKLFF. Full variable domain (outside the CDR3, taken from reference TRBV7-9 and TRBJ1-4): DTGVSQNPRHKITKRGQNVTFRCDPISEHNRLYWYRQTLGQGPEFLTYFQNEAQLEKSRLLSDRFSAERPKGSFSTLEIQRTEQGDSAMYLCASQTGSGEKLFFGSGTQLSVL.

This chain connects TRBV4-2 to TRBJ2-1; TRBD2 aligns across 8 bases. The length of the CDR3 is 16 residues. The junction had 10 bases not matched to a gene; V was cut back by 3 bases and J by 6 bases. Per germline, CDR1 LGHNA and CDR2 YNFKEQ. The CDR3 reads CASSQIAGTRGNEQFF. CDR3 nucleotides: TGTGCCAGCAGCCAGATCGCCGGGACTAGGGGCAATGAGCAGTTCTTC.

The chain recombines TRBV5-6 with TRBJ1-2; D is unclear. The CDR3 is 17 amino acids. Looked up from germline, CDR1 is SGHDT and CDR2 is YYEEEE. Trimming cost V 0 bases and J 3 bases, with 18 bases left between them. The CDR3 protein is CASSLVKGERGDYGYTF. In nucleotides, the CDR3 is TGTGCCAGCAGCTTGGTAAAGGGAGAGCGCGGGGACTATGGCTACACCTTC.

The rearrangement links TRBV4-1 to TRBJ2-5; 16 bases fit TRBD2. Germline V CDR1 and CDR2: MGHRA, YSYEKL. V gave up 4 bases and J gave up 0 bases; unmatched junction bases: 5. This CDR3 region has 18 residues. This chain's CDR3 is CASSPGTSGGEYQETQYF. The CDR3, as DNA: TGCGCCAGCAGCCCGGGGACTAGCGGGGGGGAGTACCAAGAGACCCAGTACTTC.

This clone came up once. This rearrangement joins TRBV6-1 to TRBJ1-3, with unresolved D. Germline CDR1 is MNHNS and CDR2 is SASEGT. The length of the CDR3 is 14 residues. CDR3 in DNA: TGTGCGGTAGCGCCCCGGGGTGAGGGAAACACCATATATTTT. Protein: CAVAPRGEGNTIYF.

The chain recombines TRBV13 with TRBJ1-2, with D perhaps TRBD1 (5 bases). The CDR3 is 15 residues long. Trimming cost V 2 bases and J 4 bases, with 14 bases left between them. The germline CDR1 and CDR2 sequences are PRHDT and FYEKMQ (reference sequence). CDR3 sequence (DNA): TGTGCCAGCAGCTTACCCCAGGGCGGGGGCTATGGCTACACCTTC. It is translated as CASSLPQGGGYGYTF.

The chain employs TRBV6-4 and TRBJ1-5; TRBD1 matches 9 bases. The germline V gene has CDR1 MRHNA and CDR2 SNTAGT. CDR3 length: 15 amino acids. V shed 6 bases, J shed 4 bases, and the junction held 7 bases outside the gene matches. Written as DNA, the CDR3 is TGTGCCAGCAGCCTTACGACAGGGGGGAATCAGCCCCAGCATTTT. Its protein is CASSLTTGGNQPQHF.

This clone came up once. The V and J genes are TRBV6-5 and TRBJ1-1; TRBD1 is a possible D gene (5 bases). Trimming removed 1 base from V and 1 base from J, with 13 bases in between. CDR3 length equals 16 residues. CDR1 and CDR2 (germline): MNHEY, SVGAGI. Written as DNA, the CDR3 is TGTGCCAGCAGTTACTGGACACCGGGAGAGAACACTGAAGCTTTCTTT. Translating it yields CASSYWTPGENTEAFF.

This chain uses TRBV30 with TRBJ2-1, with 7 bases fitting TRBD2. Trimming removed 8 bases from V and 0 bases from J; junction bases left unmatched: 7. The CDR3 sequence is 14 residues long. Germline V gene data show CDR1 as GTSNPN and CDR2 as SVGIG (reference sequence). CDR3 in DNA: TGTGCCGGTAGCGGGCCGAACTCCTACAATGAGCAGTTCTTC. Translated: CAGSGPNSYNEQFF.

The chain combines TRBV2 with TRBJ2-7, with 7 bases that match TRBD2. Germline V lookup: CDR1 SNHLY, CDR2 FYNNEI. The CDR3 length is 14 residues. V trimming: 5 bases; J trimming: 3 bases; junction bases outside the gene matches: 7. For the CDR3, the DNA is TGTGCCAGCAGTCTTTTAACGGGGGGCTACGAGCAGTACTTC. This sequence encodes CASSLLTGGYEQYF. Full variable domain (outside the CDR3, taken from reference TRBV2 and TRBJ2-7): EPEVTQTPSHQVTQMGQEVILRCVPISNHLYFYWYRQILGQKVEFLVSFYNNEISEKSEIFDDQFSVERPDGSNFTLKIRSTKLEDSAMYFCASSLLTGGYEQYFGPGTRLTVT.

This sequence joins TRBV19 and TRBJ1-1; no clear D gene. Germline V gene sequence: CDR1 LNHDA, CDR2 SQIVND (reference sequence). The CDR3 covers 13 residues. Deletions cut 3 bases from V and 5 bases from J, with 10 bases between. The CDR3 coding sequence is TGTGCCAGTAGTATCCAGGAACGAACTGAAGCTTTCTTT. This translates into CASSIQERTEAFF. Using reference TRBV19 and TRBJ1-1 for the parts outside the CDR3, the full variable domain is DGGITQSPKYLFRKEGQNVTLSCEQNLNHDAMYWYRQDPGQGLRLIYYSQIVNDFQKGDIAEGYSVSREKKESFPLTVTSAQKNPTAFYLCASSIQERTEAFFGQGTRLTVV.

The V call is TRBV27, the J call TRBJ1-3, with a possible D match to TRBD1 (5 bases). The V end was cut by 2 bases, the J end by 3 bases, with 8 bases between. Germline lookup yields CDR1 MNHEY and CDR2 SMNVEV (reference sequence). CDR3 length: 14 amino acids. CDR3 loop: CASSLQGVGNTIYF. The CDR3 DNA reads TGTGCCAGCAGTTTACAAGGGGTTGGAAACACCATATATTTT.

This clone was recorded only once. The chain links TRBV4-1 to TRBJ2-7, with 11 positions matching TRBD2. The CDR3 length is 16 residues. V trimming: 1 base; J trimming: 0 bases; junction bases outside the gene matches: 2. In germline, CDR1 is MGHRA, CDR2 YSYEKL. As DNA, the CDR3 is TGCGCCAGCAGCCAAGGGGGACTAGCGGACTCCTACGAGCAGTACTTC. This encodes CASSQGGLADSYEQYF.

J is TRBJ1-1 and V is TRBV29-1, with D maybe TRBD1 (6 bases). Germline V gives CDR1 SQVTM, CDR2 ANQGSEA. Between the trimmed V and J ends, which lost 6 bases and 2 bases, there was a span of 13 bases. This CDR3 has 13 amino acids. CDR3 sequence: CSVMTGRNTEAFF. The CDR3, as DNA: TGCAGCGTAATGACAGGCCGAAACACTGAAGCTTTCTTT.

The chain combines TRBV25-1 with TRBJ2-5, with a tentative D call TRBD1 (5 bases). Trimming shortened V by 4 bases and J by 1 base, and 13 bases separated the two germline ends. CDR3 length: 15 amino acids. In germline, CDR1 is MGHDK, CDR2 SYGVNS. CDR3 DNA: TGTGCCAGCAGTGGCCCACGGACAAGCCAAGAGACCCAGTACTTC. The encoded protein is CASSGPRTSQETQYF.

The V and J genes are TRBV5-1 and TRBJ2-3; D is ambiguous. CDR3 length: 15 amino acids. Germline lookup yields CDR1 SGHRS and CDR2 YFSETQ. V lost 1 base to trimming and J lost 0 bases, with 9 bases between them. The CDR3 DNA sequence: TGCGCCAGCAGCTTGACCCTAGGAAGCACAGATACGCAGTATTTT. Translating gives CASSLTLGSTDTQYF.

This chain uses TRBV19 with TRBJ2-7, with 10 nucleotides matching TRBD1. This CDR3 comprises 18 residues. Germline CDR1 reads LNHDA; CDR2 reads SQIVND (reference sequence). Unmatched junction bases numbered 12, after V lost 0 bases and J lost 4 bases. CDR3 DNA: TGTGCCAGTAGTATAGACTGGGACAGGGGTTGTGGGCCGTACGAGCAGTACTTC. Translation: CASSIDWDRGCGPYEQYF.